The entry below describes one T cell receptor (beta chain). The target of this receptor is not known. The input lacks base qualities; no much larger clone sits a single base away. Whole blood was collected in K2EDTA tubes by collaborating institutions according to the institutions' own protocols. For TCRbeta analysis, collaborator samples were shipped as frozen whole blood, as isolated PBMCs, or as DNA extracted from either sample type. This specimen belongs to a study of blood T cell repertoires in COVID-19 (dated by TCRdb to 2020 to 2021). For the study in its entirety: Samples from collaborators originated in the United States, Italy and Spain and spanned both the acute and convalescent phases of COVID-19. Deeply sampled blood TCRbeta repertoires from subjects exposed to, actively infected with, or recovered from COVID-19 were included in the dataset. The repertoires were released in a freely available public database meant as a resource for research on the immune response to SARS-CoV-2. Samples came from the ongoing ImmuneRACE study (first 160 participants) plus 1,254 subjects from 6 global collaborators. The sample metadata nearly always contained a de-identified subject ID, COVID-19 status, age in years and sex. HLA class I and class II types, where available, came from metadata supplied by the sample provider rather than from assay-based typing. The material from the prospective study consisted of cDNA or gDNA derived from T cells, B-cell-depleted T cells, or PBMCs. Study-wide findings and limitations: The quantity of clinical and demographic metadata differed by source and by participant and was supplied without curation.

TCRbeta CDR3 regions were amplified from genomic DNA using the immunoSEQ Assay, a bias-controlled multiplex PCR. The study's own analysis went as follows. Within the assay, amplification of reference gene primers was used to estimate how many nucleated cells each sample contained. To quantify the absolute abundance of each unique TCRbeta CDR3 rearrangement, sequence reads were collapsed and filtered. Productive Simpson clonality was computed per sample as the square root of Simpson's diversity index over productive rearrangements. TCRdb obtained this table from immuneACCESS and retained in-frame rearrangements with V and J assigned. These tables miss some clones; where compared with another copy, unresolved V genes account for less than half of the shortfall, and the remainder is unexplained. V and J calls and clone size follow that table, whereas D and trimming were derived from the DNA. For this sample the table gives fewer than 350,000 clones, of which around four fifths were detected only once. 4.1% of the sample is in the top ten clones.

CDR1 and CDR2, looked up from the germline V gene (reference sequence), are SEHNR and FQNEAQ. V and J are trimmed by 5 bases and 5 bases, and the gene matches miss 7 bases of the junction. Spanning cysteine to phenylalanine, the CDR3 consists of 14 amino acids. The DNA shown is the 42-base CDR3, in frame from base 1. This receptor was taken from a woman aged 50 to 60 with active or convalescent COVID-19. The receptor chain draws on TRBV7-9 and TRBJ1-1, and TRBD1 aligns with 8 junction nucleotides. Sequenced material: peripheral blood. The CDR3 protein sequence reads: CASSVRGRDTEAFF. The nucleotides read TGTGCCAGCAGCGTCAGGGGGCGGGATACTGAAGCTTTCTTT.